This is a list of T cell receptor beta chains from one sample in a study of CD4 T cells in relation to SARS-CoV-2 and coronaviruses. These TCRs are of unknown antigen specificity. Libraries were prepared by immunoSEQ multiplex PCR; TCRdb keeps only in-frame clonotypes and omits some of them. Of about 29,000 clones listed, about 75% are singletons. Input material: CD4+ T cells from PBMCs, cultured in vitro. Receptors originate from a human donor in good health. Both conserved end residues are part of each CDR3. Each record gives: CDR3 protein, CDR3 DNA, J gene, D gene, clone size, V gene. A D gene is named only where the DNA matches it firmly. Expanded clones get a size class; other rows say once, few or many, or leave the size out.

cdr3_aa: CASSSPAAVAKNIQYF
cdr3_nt: TGTGCCAGCAGCTCCCCCGCGGCAGTAGCCAAAAACATTCAGTACTTC
j_call: TRBJ2-4
d_call: .
clone_size: few
v_call: TRBV11-2

cdr3_aa: CSVEGGMGTDTQYF
cdr3_nt: TGCAGCGTTGAAGGTGGGATGGGAACAGATACGCAGTATTTT
j_call: TRBJ2-3
d_call: .
clone_size: .
v_call: TRBV29-1

cdr3_aa: CASSLDAQRSYEQYF
cdr3_nt: TGTGCCAGCAGCTTAGATGCGCAGCGGTCCTACGAGCAGTACTTC
j_call: TRBJ2-7
d_call: .
clone_size: .
v_call: TRBV11-3

cdr3_aa: CASSYGVQGFAYEQYF
cdr3_nt: TGTGCCAGCAGTTACGGGGTACAGGGCTTCGCCTACGAGCAGTACTTC
j_call: TRBJ2-7
d_call: .
clone_size: .
v_call: TRBV6-5

cdr3_aa: CAISKPTDLGGALYNEQFF
cdr3_nt: TGTGCCATCAGTAAACCAACCGACTTAGGGGGGGCTCTTTACAATGAGCAGTTCTTC
j_call: TRBJ2-1
d_call: .
clone_size: .
v_call: TRBV10-3

cdr3_aa: CASSLVLFGNNEQFF
cdr3_nt: TGTGCCAGCAGCTTAGTGTTGTTCGGCAACAATGAGCAGTTCTTC
j_call: TRBJ2-1
d_call: .
clone_size: once
v_call: TRBV7-9

cdr3_aa: CASRPKQGGIDTQYF
cdr3_nt: TGCGCCAGCAGACCGAAACAGGGAGGCATCGATACGCAGTATTTT
j_call: TRBJ2-3
d_call: .
clone_size: .
v_call: TRBV23-1

cdr3_aa: CASAGSRGEQPQHF
cdr3_nt: TGTGCCAGCGCGGGGAGCAGGGGCGAACAGCCCCAGCATTTT
j_call: TRBJ1-5
d_call: .
clone_size: .
v_call: TRBV10-3

cdr3_aa: CASSSLAGVVGELFF
cdr3_nt: TGTGCCAGCAGTTCCCTAGCGGGAGTGGTCGGGGAGCTGTTTTTT
j_call: TRBJ2-2
d_call: TRBD2
clone_size: .
v_call: TRBV28

cdr3_aa: CASSFLTGTGYNEQYF
cdr3_nt: TGTGCCAGCAGCTTCCTGACCGGGACAGGGTACAACGAGCAGTACTTC
j_call: TRBJ2-7
d_call: TRBD1
clone_size: .
v_call: TRBV11-2

cdr3_aa: CASSGTGVGQPQHF
cdr3_nt: TGTGCCAGCTCAGGGACAGGGGTAGGGCAGCCCCAGCATTTT
j_call: TRBJ1-5
d_call: TRBD1
clone_size: .
v_call: TRBV18

cdr3_aa: CASRTGVSYNSPLHF
cdr3_nt: TGTGCCAGCAGGACAGGGGTCTCCTATAATTCACCCCTCCACTTT
j_call: TRBJ1-6
d_call: TRBD1
clone_size: once
v_call: TRBV2

cdr3_aa: CASSSGQGNYGYTF
cdr3_nt: TGTGCCAGCAGCAGTGGACAGGGGAACTATGGCTACACCTTC
j_call: TRBJ1-2
d_call: TRBD1
clone_size: .
v_call: TRBV7-8

cdr3_aa: CATSRTGGHNEQFF
cdr3_nt: TGTGCCACCAGTCGGACCGGGGGGCACAATGAGCAGTTCTTC
j_call: TRBJ2-1
d_call: .
clone_size: .
v_call: TRBV24-1

cdr3_aa: CASSLSTGPGYEQYF
cdr3_nt: TGTGCCAGCAGCCTCTCGACAGGGCCGGGCTACGAGCAGTACTTC
j_call: TRBJ2-7
d_call: TRBD1
clone_size: .
v_call: TRBV7-2

cdr3_aa: CASSRRGPNTGELFF
cdr3_nt: TGTGCCAGCAGCCGGCGGGGGCCTAACACCGGGGAGCTGTTTTTT
j_call: TRBJ2-2
d_call: .
clone_size: .
v_call: TRBV5-5

cdr3_aa: CASSVASGGEAFF
cdr3_nt: TGTGCCAGCAGCGTAGCAAGTGGTGGAGAAGCTTTCTTT
j_call: TRBJ1-1
d_call: .
clone_size: .
v_call: TRBV9

cdr3_aa: CASSLDTDTQYF
cdr3_nt: TGTGCCAGCAGCTTAGACACAGATACGCAGTATTTT
j_call: TRBJ2-3
d_call: .
clone_size: .
v_call: TRBV11-2

cdr3_aa: CASSSYSYEQYF
cdr3_nt: TGTGCCAGCAGCTCCTACTCCTACGAGCAGTACTTC
j_call: TRBJ2-7
d_call: .
clone_size: .
v_call: TRBV6-2/TRBV6-3

cdr3_aa: CASSSRGRGDNQPQHF
cdr3_nt: TGTGCCAGCTCATCTAGGGGTAGGGGGGATAATCAGCCCCAGCATTTT
j_call: TRBJ1-5
d_call: .
clone_size: few
v_call: TRBV18

cdr3_aa: CASSESPRGDRPQHF
cdr3_nt: TGTGCCAGCAGTGAAAGCCCGCGGGGCGATCGGCCCCAGCATTTT
j_call: TRBJ1-5
d_call: .
clone_size: .
v_call: TRBV6-1

cdr3_aa: CATAGATDTQYF
cdr3_nt: TGTGCCACCGCGGGGGCAACAGATACGCAGTATTTT
j_call: TRBJ2-3
d_call: .
clone_size: .
v_call: TRBV24-1

cdr3_aa: CASRPGPYSNQPQHF
cdr3_nt: TGTGCCAGCCGACCCGGACCCTATAGCAATCAGCCCCAGCATTTT
j_call: TRBJ1-5
d_call: .
clone_size: .
v_call: TRBV19

cdr3_aa: CASSQDRARGGGKDTQYF
cdr3_nt: TGTGCCAGCAGCCAAGATAGGGCGCGAGGGGGCGGTAAAGATACGCAGTATTTT
j_call: TRBJ2-3
d_call: TRBD1
clone_size: .
v_call: TRBV4-2

cdr3_aa: CASSQGHQETQYF
cdr3_nt: TGTGCCAGCAGCCAGGGACACCAAGAGACCCAGTACTTC
j_call: TRBJ2-5
d_call: .
clone_size: .
v_call: TRBV7-3

cdr3_aa: CASSLLQGAGEQYF
cdr3_nt: TGTGCCAGCAGCTTACTACAGGGGGCTGGCGAGCAGTACTTC
j_call: TRBJ2-7
d_call: TRBD1
clone_size: .
v_call: TRBV5-4

cdr3_aa: CASSFFLAGAREQFF
cdr3_nt: TGTGCCAGCAGCTTTTTCCTAGCGGGAGCTCGTGAGCAGTTCTTC
j_call: TRBJ2-1
d_call: TRBD2
clone_size: .
v_call: TRBV7-2

cdr3_aa: CASSWQGQGEIGDTQYF
cdr3_nt: TGCGCCAGCAGTTGGCAGGGACAGGGGGAGATTGGAGATACGCAGTATTTT
j_call: TRBJ2-3
d_call: TRBD1
clone_size: .
v_call: TRBV5-1

cdr3_aa: CASTVGSGNTIYF
cdr3_nt: TGTGCCAGCACCGTGGGCTCTGGAAACACCATATATTTT
j_call: TRBJ1-3
d_call: .
clone_size: .
v_call: TRBV12-3/TRBV12-4

cdr3_aa: CASSRPGQGSDEQYF
cdr3_nt: TGTGCCAGCAGTAGGCCGGGACAGGGGTCAGACGAGCAGTACTTC
j_call: TRBJ2-7
d_call: TRBD1
clone_size: few
v_call: TRBV6-2/TRBV6-3

cdr3_aa: CASSLKQGTPTYNEQFF
cdr3_nt: TGTGCCAGCAGCTTAAAACAGGGGACCCCAACTTACAATGAGCAGTTCTTC
j_call: TRBJ2-1
d_call: TRBD1
clone_size: once
v_call: TRBV7-2

cdr3_aa: CASSPLTGTARGAQYF
cdr3_nt: TGTGCCAGCAGCCCTCTTACCGGGACTGCCCGAGGGGCCCAGTACTTC
j_call: TRBJ2-5
d_call: .
clone_size: .
v_call: TRBV14

cdr3_aa: CASSPRGAPGQFF
cdr3_nt: TGTGCCAGCAGTCCTCGGGGGGCGCCGGGGCAGTTCTTC
j_call: TRBJ2-1
d_call: .
clone_size: .
v_call: TRBV12-3/TRBV12-4

cdr3_aa: CASSTPGQGFEAFF
cdr3_nt: TGCGCCAGCAGCACGCCGGGACAGGGATTTGAAGCTTTCTTT
j_call: TRBJ1-1
d_call: TRBD1
clone_size: .
v_call: TRBV5-1

cdr3_aa: CASTYANDRNQPQHF
cdr3_nt: TGTGCCAGCACTTACGCGAATGATAGGAATCAGCCCCAGCATTTT
j_call: TRBJ1-5
d_call: .
clone_size: .
v_call: TRBV6-5

cdr3_aa: CASSPRQGLSSYNEQFF
cdr3_nt: TGTGCCAGCAGCCCCCGACAGGGATTAAGCTCCTACAATGAGCAGTTCTTC
j_call: TRBJ2-1
d_call: TRBD1
clone_size: .
v_call: TRBV7-3

cdr3_aa: CAWSVLGAYNEQFF
cdr3_nt: TGTGCCTGGAGTGTACTGGGCGCCTACAATGAGCAGTTCTTC
j_call: TRBJ2-1
d_call: .
clone_size: .
v_call: TRBV30

cdr3_aa: CASPPLECAKNIQYF
cdr3_nt: TGTGCCAGTCCACCACTAGAGTGTGCCAAAAACATTCAGTACTTC
j_call: TRBJ2-4
d_call: .
clone_size: .
v_call: TRBV19

cdr3_aa: CASSPTMGKASYEQYF
cdr3_nt: TGTGCCAGCTCACCCACTATGGGTAAAGCCTCCTACGAGCAGTACTTC
j_call: TRBJ2-7
d_call: .
clone_size: .
v_call: TRBV18

cdr3_aa: CASSSQSSAEAFF
cdr3_nt: TGTGCCAGCAGCTCGCAAAGCAGCGCTGAAGCTTTCTTT
j_call: TRBJ1-1
d_call: .
clone_size: .
v_call: TRBV7-3

cdr3_aa: CASVPSTGMTRNTGELFF
cdr3_nt: TGTGCCAGCGTACCCTCGACAGGGATGACGCGAAACACCGGGGAGCTGTTTTTT
j_call: TRBJ2-2
d_call: TRBD1
clone_size: .
v_call: TRBV7-9

cdr3_aa: CASSPRRVSRDTQYF
cdr3_nt: TGTGCCAGCAGCCCCAGGCGGGTGAGCAGAGATACGCAGTATTTT
j_call: TRBJ2-3
d_call: .
clone_size: .
v_call: TRBV7-2

cdr3_aa: CASGILAGGDEPQYF
cdr3_nt: TGCGCCAGCGGAATTTTAGCGGGGGGCGACGAGCCGCAGTACTTC
j_call: TRBJ2-7
d_call: TRBD2
clone_size: .
v_call: TRBV5-1

cdr3_aa: CASSSGGGRLNEQFF
cdr3_nt: TGTGCCAGCAGCAGTGGGGGAGGGCGGCTCAATGAGCAGTTCTTC
j_call: TRBJ2-1
d_call: TRBD2
clone_size: .
v_call: TRBV7-9

cdr3_aa: CASSSQGAGNQPQHF
cdr3_nt: TGTGCCAGCAGTTCTCAGGGGGCTGGGAATCAGCCCCAGCATTTT
j_call: TRBJ1-5
d_call: TRBD1
clone_size: few
v_call: TRBV27

cdr3_aa: CASSMGARGYGYTF
cdr3_nt: TGCGCCAGCAGCATGGGGGCCCGGGGCTATGGCTACACCTTC
j_call: TRBJ1-2
d_call: .
clone_size: .
v_call: TRBV5-1

cdr3_aa: CASSRNRDSPLHF
cdr3_nt: TGCGCCAGCAGCCGTAACAGGGATTCACCCCTCCACTTT
j_call: TRBJ1-6
d_call: .
clone_size: .
v_call: TRBV5-1

cdr3_aa: CASRSGSLPRDTQYF
cdr3_nt: TGTGCCAGCCGATCCGGGTCCCTTCCGCGTGATACGCAGTATTTT
j_call: TRBJ2-3
d_call: .
clone_size: .
v_call: TRBV2

cdr3_aa: CSVRRDNLYEQYF
cdr3_nt: TGCAGCGTTCGGAGGGACAACCTCTACGAGCAGTACTTC
j_call: TRBJ2-7
d_call: .
clone_size: .
v_call: TRBV29-1

cdr3_aa: CASSSTTPRQTYEQYF
cdr3_nt: TGTGCCAGCAGTTCCACGACTCCGAGACAGACCTACGAGCAGTACTTC
j_call: TRBJ2-7
d_call: .
clone_size: .
v_call: TRBV6-5

cdr3_aa: CASSRTILAGGPYNEQFF
cdr3_nt: TGTGCCAGCAGCCGAACTATCTTAGCGGGGGGGCCCTACAATGAGCAGTTCTTC
j_call: TRBJ2-1
d_call: TRBD2
clone_size: .
v_call: TRBV5-6

cdr3_aa: CASSQPNTEAFF
cdr3_nt: TGTGCCAGCAGCCAACCGAACACTGAAGCTTTCTTT
j_call: TRBJ1-1
d_call: .
clone_size: .
v_call: TRBV6-5

cdr3_aa: CASTGRLSGNTIYF
cdr3_nt: TGTGCCAGCACCGGCCGGCTCTCTGGAAACACCATATATTTT
j_call: TRBJ1-3
d_call: .
clone_size: .
v_call: TRBV2

cdr3_aa: CASSVGLFSYEQYF
cdr3_nt: TGTGCCAGCAGTGTGGGGCTCTTCTCCTACGAGCAGTACTTC
j_call: TRBJ2-7
d_call: .
clone_size: .
v_call: TRBV2

cdr3_aa: CASSPLGQGYGYTF
cdr3_nt: TGCGCCAGCAGCCCGTTGGGACAGGGGTATGGCTACACCTTC
j_call: TRBJ1-2
d_call: TRBD1
clone_size: .
v_call: TRBV4-1

cdr3_aa: CASGTSGINEQFF
cdr3_nt: TGTGCCAGTGGGACTAGCGGTATAAATGAGCAGTTCTTC
j_call: TRBJ2-1
d_call: TRBD2
clone_size: .
v_call: TRBV7-2

cdr3_aa: CASSYHSDSPLHF
cdr3_nt: TGCGCCAGCAGCTACCACAGTGATTCACCCCTCCACTTT
j_call: TRBJ1-6
d_call: .
clone_size: .
v_call: TRBV5-1

cdr3_aa: CAITGQPLLTNSRNNEQFF
cdr3_nt: TGTGCCATCACCGGACAGCCGCTTCTAACCAACAGCAGAAACAATGAGCAGTTCTTC
j_call: TRBJ2-1
d_call: .
clone_size: .
v_call: TRBV10-3

cdr3_aa: CASSYSAPANEKLFF
cdr3_nt: TGTGCCAGCAGTTACTCGGCACCCGCTAATGAAAAACTGTTTTTT
j_call: TRBJ1-4
d_call: .
clone_size: once
v_call: TRBV6-5

cdr3_aa: CASSPPTGLRFGQYF
cdr3_nt: TGTGCCAGCTCACCACCGACAGGGCTCCGTTTTGGGCAGTACTTC
j_call: TRBJ2-7
d_call: TRBD1
clone_size: .
v_call: TRBV18